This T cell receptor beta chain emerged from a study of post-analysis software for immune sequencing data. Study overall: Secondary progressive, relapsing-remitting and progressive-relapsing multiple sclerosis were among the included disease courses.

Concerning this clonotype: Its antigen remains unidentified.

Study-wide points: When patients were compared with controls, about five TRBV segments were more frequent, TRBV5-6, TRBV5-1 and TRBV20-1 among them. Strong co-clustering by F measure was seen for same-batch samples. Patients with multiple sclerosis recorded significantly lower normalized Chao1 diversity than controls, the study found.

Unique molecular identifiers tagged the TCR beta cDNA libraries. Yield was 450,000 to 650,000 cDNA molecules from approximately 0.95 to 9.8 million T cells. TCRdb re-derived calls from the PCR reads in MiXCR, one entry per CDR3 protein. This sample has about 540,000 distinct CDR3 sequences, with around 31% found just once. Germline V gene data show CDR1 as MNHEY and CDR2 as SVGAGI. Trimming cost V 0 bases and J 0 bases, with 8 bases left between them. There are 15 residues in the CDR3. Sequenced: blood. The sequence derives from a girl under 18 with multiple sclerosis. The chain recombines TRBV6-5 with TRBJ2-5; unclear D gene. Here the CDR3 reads CASSYSINYQETQYF. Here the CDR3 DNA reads TGTGCCAGCAGTTACTCGATAAACTACCAAGAGACCCAGTACTTC.